This entry features one T cell receptor (beta chain) sequence. The V end was cut by 0 bases, the J end by 5 bases, with 13 bases between. The CDR3 loop spans 15 amino acids. Germline CDR1 is MNHEY and CDR2 is SVGAGI. This sample was included in a study of blood T cell repertoires in COVID-19. Study context: The study drew acute and convalescent COVID-19 samples from the United States, Italy and Spain. T cells, B-cell-depleted T cells, or PBMCs supplied cDNA or gDNA.

The authors' processing: How many nucleated cells were present was estimated from reference gene primer amplification. Sequencing was performed with immunoSEQ multiplex PCR; in TCRdb, only in-frame clones are kept and a portion is missing. From that table come the V and J calls and clone size; the DNA was used to work out D and trimming. This table has roughly 79,000 clones, around 90% appearing once. The material sequenced was peripheral blood. The chain links TRBV6-5 to TRBJ1-1; the D is unclear. This TCR derives from a woman in her fifties or sixties with acute or convalescent COVID-19. The CDR3 DNA reads TGTGCCAGCAGTTACTCGACTGCCTCTGGGACTGAAGCTTTCTTT. As protein: CASSYSTASGTEAFF.